The 4 T cell receptor beta chains below were found in one sample sequenced in a study of regulatory T cells in long-lasting Graves disease. Arm-PCR of CDR3 regions and iRepertoire HTBI primers were used to build TCR beta libraries. In TCRdb, the multiplex PCR reads were re-called with MiXCR into one record per CDR3 protein. The sample lists around 480,000 distinct CDR3 sequences; roughly 16% were seen once. Sample time point: newly diagnosed GD, antithyroid drugs for less than 3 months. Following extraction of RNA from PBMCs, that RNA was used to make the TCR library. These same data were also listed under a study on T cells in Graves' hyperthyroidism and ophthalmopathy.

The sample here was peripheral blood mononuclear cells (PBMCs), taken at new diagnosis, from a patient treated with antithyroid drugs. The receptors originated from a man aged 35-49 years with Graves disease.

The sample holds many counts of this clonotype. The gene calls are TRBV20-1 and TRBJ2-1; D is unclear. CDR1 and CDR2 (germline): DFQATT, SNEGSKA (reference sequence). This CDR3 spans 14 amino acids. Trimming removed 2 bases at V and 4 bases at J, with 12 bases between. The chain's CDR3 is CSARSSVYYNEQFF. The CDR3 bases are TGCAGTGCTAGATCATCAGTCTATTACAATGAGCAGTTCTTC.

This clonotype has a count of ten or more. The V gene is TRBV20-1, the J gene TRBJ2-7; 13 bases align to TRBD2. CDR1 DFQATT and CDR2 SNEGSKA come from the germline V gene (reference sequence). The CDR3 length is 15 residues. V lost 6 bases and J lost 4; bases outside the gene matches: 9. As DNA, the CDR3 is TGCAGTGCCCTAGCCCGGACTAGCGGGAGATACGAGCAGTACTTC. Translating gives CSALARTSGRYEQYF.

This clonotype was observed at least ten times. The chain links TRBV27 to TRBJ2-3; 9 positions match TRBD2. The CDR3 has 19 residues. Germline loops: CDR1 MNHEY, CDR2 SMNVEV (reference sequence). V trimming: 5 bases; J trimming: 3 bases; junction bases outside the gene matches: 18. The CDR3 coding sequence is TGTGCCAGCAGTCCTACTAGTAGCGGGAGATCTTGGGTTACAGATACGCAGTATTTT. Amino acid sequence: CASSPTSSGRSWVTDTQYF.

This clonotype was counted at least ten times. The rearrangement uses TRBV12-3 or TRBV12-4 and TRBJ2-7; possibly TRBD1 for D (6 bases). CDR3 size: 14 residues. The ends were cut back, 5 bases at V and 1 base at J, with 12 bases in the middle. The CDR3 spells CASSGYRASYEQYF. Here the CDR3 DNA reads TGTGCCAGCAGTGGATACAGGGCGTCCTACGAGCAGTACTTC.